Listed below are T cell receptor beta chains from one sample, sequenced in a study of early T cells in non-severe SARS-CoV-2 infection. TCRdb recomputed calls from the 5' RACE reads with MiXCR, one row per CDR3 protein. The data show 50,000 to 70,000 distinct CDR3 sequences, around 14% seen once. The source material was whole blood, sampled at baseline. Receptor source: an adult who was a healthcare worker with PCR-confirmed SARS-CoV-2 infection or an uninfected control (not recorded which). Each CDR3 is given with its conserved first and last residue. D genes are given only for firm matches. A row's size may be missing; if present it is once, few, many or a size class.

clone_size	d_call	j_call	v_call	cdr3_nt	cdr3_aa
.	.	TRBJ2-3	TRBV20-1	TGCAGCCCCCTCGAGGATACGCAGTATTTT	CSPLEDTQYF
few	.	TRBJ2-7	TRBV7-9	TGTGCCACCGACGCCTACGAGCAGTACTTC	CATDAYEQYF
many	TRBD1	TRBJ1-4	TRBV12-3/TRBV12-4	TGTGCCAGCAGTTTACCGGGACAGGCTGAAAAACTGTTTTTT	CASSLPGQAEKLFF
.	TRBD1	TRBJ2-3	TRBV29-1	TGCAGCGTTGAAGTTCGGGACAGGGGACCAGATACGCAGTATTTT	CSVEVRDRGPDTQYF
few	TRBD2	TRBJ2-7	TRBV5-4	TGTGCCAGCAGCTTGCTAGCGGGGGATTCCTACGAGCAGTACTTC	CASSLLAGDSYEQYF
few	.	TRBJ2-7	TRBV2	TGTGCCAGCACCCGAGGTCTCGAGCAGTACTTC	CASTRGLEQYF
.	TRBD2	TRBJ2-2	TRBV5-1	TGCGCCAGCACCCTTCGCTTGGCTAGCGGGAGCCTAAACACCGGGGAGCTGTTTTTT	CASTLRLASGSLNTGELFF
.	TRBD2	TRBJ2-7	TRBV7-9	TGTGCCAGCAGCTCCACCCGGAGAGCGGGGGGTCCTTCCTACGAGCAGTACTTC	CASSSTRRAGGPSYEQYF
many	.	TRBJ2-5	TRBV7-9	TGTGCCAGCACCCCCCCCGAAAACCAAGAGACCCAGTACTTC	CASTPPENQETQYF
.	.	TRBJ1-4	TRBV29-1	TGCAGCGTTGCCACAACTAATGAAAAACTGTTTTTT	CSVATTNEKLFF
.	.	TRBJ2-7	TRBV7-2	TGTGCCAGCAGCTTCGGGAACAGGCCTCACTACGAGCAGTACTTC	CASSFGNRPHYEQYF
few	.	TRBJ2-1	TRBV7-9	TGTGCCAGCAGTCAATACCGCAATGAGCAGTTCTTC	CASSQYRNEQFF
few	TRBD2	TRBJ2-1	TRBV27	TGTGCCAGCACTAGCGGGATAACTGAGCAGTTCTTC	CASTSGITEQFF
.	.	TRBJ2-1	TRBV9	TGTGCCAGTAGCGCAACAGATCGATCCTACAATGAGCAGTTCTTC	CASSATDRSYNEQFF
.	.	TRBJ2-7	TRBV28	TGTGCCAGCAGTTTGTATTATCTGCAGTACTTC	CASSLYYLQYF
few	TRBD1	TRBJ2-2	TRBV5-1	TGCGCCAGCAGCTCCCGGACAGGCGTCACCGGGGAGCTGTTTTTT	CASSSRTGVTGELFF
many	TRBD2	TRBJ2-3	TRBV14	TGTGCCAGCAGCCAAGGGCGTCTAGCGGGGGGCCGTGGAGATACGCAGTATTTT	CASSQGRLAGGRGDTQYF
many	TRBD1	TRBJ2-7	TRBV11-2	TGTGCCAGCAGCTTAGAGGGACAGGCGAGCTACGAGCAGTACTTC	CASSLEGQASYEQYF
few	.	TRBJ1-4	TRBV7-2	TGTGCCAGCAGCCCAGCCGACAGCGAAAGGGGTGAAAAACTGTTTTTT	CASSPADSERGEKLFF
few	.	TRBJ2-5	TRBV7-2	TGTGCCAGCAGCACCGGGACTTCTCTTTCCCAGTACTTC	CASSTGTSLSQYF
.	.	TRBJ1-1	TRBV5-1	TGCGCCAGCAGCTTGCAAGGAAGGGAAGGCACTGAAGCTTTCTTT	CASSLQGREGTEAFF
.	.	TRBJ2-5	TRBV3-1	TGTGCCAGCAGCCAAGCAGGTCTAGGGACCCAGTACTTC	CASSQAGLGTQYF
.	.	TRBJ2-5	TRBV12-3/TRBV12-4	TGTGCCAGCAGCTACGGACCGGAAGGGGAGACCCAGTACTTC	CASSYGPEGETQYF
.	.	TRBJ1-3	TRBV6-5	TGTGCCAGCACTCCCCGGACACCGAGCTCTGGAAACACCATATATTTT	CASTPRTPSSGNTIYF
.	.	TRBJ1-1	TRBV10-1	TGCGCCAGCAGTCACAGCCCGAACACTGAAGCTTTCTTT	CASSHSPNTEAFF
.	.	TRBJ1-5	TRBV12-3/TRBV12-4	TGTGCCAGCAGCATCCAGGGGAGGCATCAGCCCCAGCATTTT	CASSIQGRHQPQHF
many	TRBD1	TRBJ2-7	TRBV28	TGTGCCAGCAGCCTAATCGGGACAGTGTACGAGCAGTACTTC	CASSLIGTVYEQYF
.	TRBD1	TRBJ2-6	TRBV5-1	TGCGCCAGCAGCCAGGGACAGGGGGCTTGGGCCAACGTCCTGACTTTC	CASSQGQGAWANVLTF
few	TRBD2	TRBJ2-4	TRBV27	TGTGCCAGCAGCCCCCGCGGGGGGAGAGCCAAAAACATTCAGTACTTC	CASSPRGGRAKNIQYF
many	TRBD2	TRBJ2-3	TRBV6-1	TGTGCCAGCAGTGAACTAGCGGGGGGGCCAGATACGCAGTATTTT	CASSELAGGPDTQYF
few	TRBD1	TRBJ2-1	TRBV11-3	TGTGCCAGCAGCCAAGGGACAGGGCCCTTCAATGAGCAGTTCTTC	CASSQGTGPFNEQFF
.	.	TRBJ2-7	TRBV3-1	TGTGCCAGCAGCCAAGGACCGCTTGAGCAGTACTTC	CASSQGPLEQYF
.	.	TRBJ2-3	TRBV24-1	TGTGCCACCAGTGATTGGAGGGGTGGTAGCACAGATACGCAGTATTTT	CATSDWRGGSTDTQYF
.	TRBD2	TRBJ2-3	TRBV5-5	TGTGCCAGCAGCTTGCTTGGGACTAGCGATAGCACAGATACGCAGTATTTT	CASSLLGTSDSTDTQYF
.	.	TRBJ1-3	TRBV10-2	TGCGCCAGCAGAGAAAAAGGACCTGGAAACACCATATATTTT	CASREKGPGNTIYF